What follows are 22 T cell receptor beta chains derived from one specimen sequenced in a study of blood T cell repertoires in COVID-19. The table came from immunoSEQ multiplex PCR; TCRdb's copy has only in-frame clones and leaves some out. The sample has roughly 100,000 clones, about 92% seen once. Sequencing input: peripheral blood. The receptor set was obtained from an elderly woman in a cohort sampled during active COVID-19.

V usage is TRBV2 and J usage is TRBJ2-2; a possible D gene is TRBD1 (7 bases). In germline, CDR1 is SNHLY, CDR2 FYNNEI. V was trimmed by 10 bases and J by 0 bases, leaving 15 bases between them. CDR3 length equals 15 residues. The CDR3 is CATRGGTANTGELFF. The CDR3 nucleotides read TGTGCCACCCGAGGGGGGACAGCGAACACCGGGGAGCTGTTTTTT.

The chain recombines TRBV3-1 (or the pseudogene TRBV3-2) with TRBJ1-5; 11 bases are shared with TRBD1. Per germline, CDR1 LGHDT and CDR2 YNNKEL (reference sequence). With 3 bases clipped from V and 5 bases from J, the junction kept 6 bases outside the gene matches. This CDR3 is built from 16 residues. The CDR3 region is CASSHNPGQGDQPQHF. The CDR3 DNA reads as TGTGCCAGCAGCCATAACCCGGGACAGGGGGATCAGCCCCAGCATTTT.

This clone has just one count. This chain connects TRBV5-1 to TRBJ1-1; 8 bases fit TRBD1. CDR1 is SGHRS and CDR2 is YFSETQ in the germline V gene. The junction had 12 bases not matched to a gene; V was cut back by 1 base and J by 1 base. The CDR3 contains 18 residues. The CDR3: CASSLLGGQGRGNTEAFF. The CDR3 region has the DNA TGCGCCAGCAGCTTGTTGGGCGGACAGGGCCGAGGGAACACTGAAGCTTTCTTT.

The CDR3 sequence: CASRAGKETQYF. CDR3 DNA sequence: TGTGCCAGCCGGGCAGGGAAAGAGACCCAGTACTTC. This rearrangement joins TRBV6-5 to TRBJ2-5, with D tentatively TRBD1 (5 bases). The V and J ends lost 8 bases and 3 bases respectively, with 10 bases between them. Germline lookup yields CDR1 MNHEY and CDR2 SVGAGI. CDR3 length: 12 amino acids.

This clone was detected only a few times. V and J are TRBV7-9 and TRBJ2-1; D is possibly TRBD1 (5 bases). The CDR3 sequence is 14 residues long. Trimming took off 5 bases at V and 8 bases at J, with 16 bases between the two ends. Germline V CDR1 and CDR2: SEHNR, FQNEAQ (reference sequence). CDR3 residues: CASSPFVGHDEQFF. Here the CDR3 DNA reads TGTGCCAGCAGCCCCTTCGTGGGGCATGATGAGCAGTTCTTC.

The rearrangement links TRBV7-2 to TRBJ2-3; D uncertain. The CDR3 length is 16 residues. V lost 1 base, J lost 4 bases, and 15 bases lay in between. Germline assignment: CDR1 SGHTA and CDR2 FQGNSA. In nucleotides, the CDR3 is TGTGCCAGCAGCTTAGTATTGTCCGCGAGAGCAGATACGCAGTATTTT. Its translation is CASSLVLSARADTQYF. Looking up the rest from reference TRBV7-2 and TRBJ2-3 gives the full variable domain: GAGVSQSPSNKVTEKGKDVELRCDPISGHTALYWYRQSLGQGLEFLIYFQGNSAPDKSGLPSDRFSAERTGGSVSTLTIQRTQQEDSAVYLCASSLVLSARADTQYFGPGTRLTVL.

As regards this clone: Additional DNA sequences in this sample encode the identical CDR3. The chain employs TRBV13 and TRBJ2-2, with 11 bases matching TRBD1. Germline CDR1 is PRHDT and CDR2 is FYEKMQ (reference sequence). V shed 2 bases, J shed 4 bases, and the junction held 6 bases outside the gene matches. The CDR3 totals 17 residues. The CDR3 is CASSLPWTGGVTGELFF. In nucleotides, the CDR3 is TGTGCCAGCAGCTTACCGTGGACAGGGGGCGTCACCGGGGAGCTGTTTTTT.

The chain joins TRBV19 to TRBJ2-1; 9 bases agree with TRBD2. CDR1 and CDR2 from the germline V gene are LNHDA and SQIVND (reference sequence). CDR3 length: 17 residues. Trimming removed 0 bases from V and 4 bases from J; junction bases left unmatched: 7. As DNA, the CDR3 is TGTGCCAGTAGTATAGATAGGATAGCGGGGGAGTACAATGAGCAGTTCTTC. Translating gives CASSIDRIAGEYNEQFF.

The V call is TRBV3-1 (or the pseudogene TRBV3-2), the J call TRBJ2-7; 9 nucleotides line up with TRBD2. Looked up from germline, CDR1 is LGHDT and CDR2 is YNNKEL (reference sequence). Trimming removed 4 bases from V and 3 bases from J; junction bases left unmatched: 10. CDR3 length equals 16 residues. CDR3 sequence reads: CASSPQPSGINYEQYF. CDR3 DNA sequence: TGTGCCAGCAGCCCACAACCTAGCGGGATCAACTACGAGCAGTACTTC.

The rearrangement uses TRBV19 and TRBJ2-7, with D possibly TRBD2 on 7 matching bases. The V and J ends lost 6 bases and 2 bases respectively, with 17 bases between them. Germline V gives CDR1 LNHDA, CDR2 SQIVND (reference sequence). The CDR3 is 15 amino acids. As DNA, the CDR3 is TGTGCCAGTAGAGGGGGAGGGGCGCGAGCCTACGAGCAGTACTTC. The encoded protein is CASRGGGARAYEQYF.

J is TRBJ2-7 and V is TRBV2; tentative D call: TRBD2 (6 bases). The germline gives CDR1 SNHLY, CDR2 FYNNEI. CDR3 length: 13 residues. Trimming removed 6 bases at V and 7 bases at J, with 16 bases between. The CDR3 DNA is TGTGCCAGCAGACGGGGGAGCTTTACGGAGCAGTACTTC. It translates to CASRRGSFTEQYF.

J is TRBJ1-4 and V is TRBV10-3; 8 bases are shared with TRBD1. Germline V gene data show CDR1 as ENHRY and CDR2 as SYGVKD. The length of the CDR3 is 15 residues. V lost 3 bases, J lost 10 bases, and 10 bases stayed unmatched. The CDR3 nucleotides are TGTGCCATCAGTGATTTCGAGGCAGGGGGCGGAAAACTGTTTTTT. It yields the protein CAISDFEAGGGKLFF.

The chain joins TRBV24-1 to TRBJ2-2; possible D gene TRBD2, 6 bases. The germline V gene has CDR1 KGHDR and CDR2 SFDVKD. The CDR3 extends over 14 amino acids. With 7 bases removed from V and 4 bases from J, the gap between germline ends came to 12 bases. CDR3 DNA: TGTGCCACCAGGTCAGCGGGTTCCACCGGGGAGCTGTTTTTT. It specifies CATRSAGSTGELFF.

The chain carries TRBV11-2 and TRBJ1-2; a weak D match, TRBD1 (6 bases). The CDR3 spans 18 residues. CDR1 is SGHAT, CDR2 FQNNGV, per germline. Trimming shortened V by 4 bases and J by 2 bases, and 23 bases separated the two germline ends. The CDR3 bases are TGTGCCAGCAGCTCCTACAGACAGGAGCAGATGCCCAACTATGGCTACACCTTC. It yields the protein CASSSYRQEQMPNYGYTF.

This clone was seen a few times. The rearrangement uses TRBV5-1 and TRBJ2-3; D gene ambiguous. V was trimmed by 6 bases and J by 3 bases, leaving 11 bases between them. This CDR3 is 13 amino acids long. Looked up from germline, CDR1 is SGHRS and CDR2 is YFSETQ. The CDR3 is CASNHFGTDTQYF. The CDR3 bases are TGCGCCAGCAACCACTTCGGGACAGATACGCAGTATTTT.

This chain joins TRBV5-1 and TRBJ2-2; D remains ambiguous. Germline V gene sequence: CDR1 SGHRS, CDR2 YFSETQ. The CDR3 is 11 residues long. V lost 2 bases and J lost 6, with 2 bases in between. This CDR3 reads CASSFSGELFF. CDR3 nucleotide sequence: TGCGCCAGCAGCTTCTCCGGGGAGCTGTTTTTT.

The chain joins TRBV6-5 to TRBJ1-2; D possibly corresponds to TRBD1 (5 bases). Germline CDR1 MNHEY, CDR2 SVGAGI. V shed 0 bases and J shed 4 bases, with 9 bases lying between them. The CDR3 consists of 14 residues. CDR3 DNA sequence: TGTGCCAGCAGTTACTCTTTGGGGCGCTATGGCTACACCTTC. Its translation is CASSYSLGRYGYTF.

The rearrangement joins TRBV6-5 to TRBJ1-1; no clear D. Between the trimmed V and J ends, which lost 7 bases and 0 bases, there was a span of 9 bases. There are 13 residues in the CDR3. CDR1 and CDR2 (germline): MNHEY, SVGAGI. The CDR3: CASIETVNTEAFF. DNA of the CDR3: TGTGCCAGCATAGAAACAGTGAACACTGAAGCTTTCTTT.

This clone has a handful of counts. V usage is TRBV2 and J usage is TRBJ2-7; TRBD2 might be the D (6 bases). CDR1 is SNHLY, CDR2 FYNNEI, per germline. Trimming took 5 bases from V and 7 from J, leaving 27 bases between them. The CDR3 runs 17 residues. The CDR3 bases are TGTGCCAGCAGTCAAAACCCCGCGGGACTTACCTCATCGGAGCAGTACTTC. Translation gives CASSQNPAGLTSSEQYF.

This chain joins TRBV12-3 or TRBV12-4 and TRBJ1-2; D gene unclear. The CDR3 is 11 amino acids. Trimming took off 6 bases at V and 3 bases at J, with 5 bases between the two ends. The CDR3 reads CASSRDYGYTF. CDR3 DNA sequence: TGTGCCAGCAGCCGGGACTATGGCTACACCTTC.

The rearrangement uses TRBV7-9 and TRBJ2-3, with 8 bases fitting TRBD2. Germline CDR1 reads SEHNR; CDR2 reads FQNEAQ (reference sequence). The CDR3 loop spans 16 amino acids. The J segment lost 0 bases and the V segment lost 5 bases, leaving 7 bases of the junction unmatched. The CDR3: CASSPGAGASTDTQYF. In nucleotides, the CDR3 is TGTGCCAGCAGCCCAGGAGCGGGGGCGAGCACAGATACGCAGTATTTT.

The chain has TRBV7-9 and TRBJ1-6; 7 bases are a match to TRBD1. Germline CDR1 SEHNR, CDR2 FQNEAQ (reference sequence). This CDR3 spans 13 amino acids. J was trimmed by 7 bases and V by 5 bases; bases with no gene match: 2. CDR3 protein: CASSMGQNSPLHF. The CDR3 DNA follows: TGTGCCAGCAGCATGGGACAGAATTCACCCCTCCACTTT.